This T cell receptor (beta chain) was observed in a study of cytomegalovirus exposure and HLA in healthy donors (dated by TCRdb to about 2017). About the study as a whole: The roughly 670 repertoires of the first cohort and the 120 or so validation repertoires were produced on the same platform, according to a later analysis. The study aimed to test whether cataloging public T cell receptors could reveal signatures of past pathogen exposure. High-throughput TCR immunosequencing, statistical association of individual TCRs with disease status, and machine learning were combined to predict cytomegalovirus infection status. Along with the roughly 700-subject first cohort, a separate validation cohort of 120 different subjects was used.

In its sample, this clone was seen once. Its antigen target is currently unknown. One base away there is no much larger clone; base qualities are not given. To prepare the library, the immunoSEQ multiplex PCR assay was applied. As for the original processing: A statistical classification framework was developed to diagnose cytomegalovirus status using the catalog of TCR beta chain sequences. Entries here come from immuneACCESS through TCRdb and include only in-frame sequences with V and J called. Some clones fail to appear in such tables; in the studies checked, an unresolved V gene covers under half of the shortfall, and the cause of the remainder is unknown. That table furnishes V, J and clone size, whereas the DNA furnished D and trimming. The sample profile shows over 200,000 clones; roughly 88% of them were found once. More than 12% of the sample lies in the top ten. The donors belonged to the validation cohort of approximately 130 subjects, which was separate from the approximately 680-subject first cohort.

V trim: 2 bases; J trim: 6 bases; unmatched bases: 8. The CDR1 and CDR2 encoded by the germline V gene are SGHRS and YFSETQ. The CDR3 has 15 amino acids, counting the end cysteine and phenylalanine. Only CDR3 DNA is held: 45 bases, read in frame from base 1. Beyond this particular receptor, the publication reports: In a later analysis, TCRs clustered in the first cohort were found to also tend to co-occur in the 130 or so validation repertoires, with 85% to 95% of cluster scores above 0. The study gave a list of around 170 TCR beta chains associated with cytomegalovirus. Three of the identified cytomegalovirus-associated TCR beta chains were confirmed in vitro to be specific for cytomegalovirus antigens. According to the authors, the approach could potentially be generalized to other disease states and immunological phenotypes. The validation cohort had no HLA typing available for a later analysis, so co-occurrence within that cohort was assessed over all 120 repertoires. Most TCR sequences were observed very rarely across donors, whereas some public TCRs were present in many individuals. In both the original and validation cohorts, the classifier was reported to diagnose cytomegalovirus status with high specificity and sensitivity.

This clonotype originated in a woman aged 25 to 39 in good health and CMV-seropositive. The sample taken for sequencing was PBMCs. This sequence uses TRBV5-1 and TRBJ2-7; TRBD2 aligns with 10 central bases. The CDR3 in this case is CASSFTSGTAGEQYF. In nucleotides, the sequence is TGCGCCAGCAGCTTCACTAGCGGGACCGCTGGCGAGCAGTACTTC.